This T cell receptor beta chain derives from a study of CD8 T cells in ankylosing spondylitis. Study-wide points: A TCR beta motif made of fewer than 10 highly homologous variants seemed typical of ankylosing spondylitis blood.

This clonotype was observed a handful of times. The antigen is unknown. TCRdb re-called the 5' RACE reads through MiXCR, storing one row per CDR3 protein. Of about 340,000 distinct CDR3 sequences detected, under 15% appear once; the ten largest clones hold 0.85% to 1.4%. Germline V gene sequence: CDR1 MNHNS, CDR2 SASEGT. The CDR3 extends over 16 amino acids. With V trimmed by 6 bases and J by 1 base, 11 bases remained unmatched. The genes are TRBV6-1 and TRBJ2-7, with TRBD2 matching over 8 bases. Sequencing was done on a sample of blood, either unsorted or a sorted T cell fraction (not recorded which). This clonotype originated in a male donor with ankylosing spondylitis or in good health (not recorded which). CDR3 sequence reads: CASSRGLADGSYEQYF. Written as DNA, the CDR3 is TGTGCCAGCAGCCGCGGACTAGCCGACGGATCCTACGAGCAGTACTTC.